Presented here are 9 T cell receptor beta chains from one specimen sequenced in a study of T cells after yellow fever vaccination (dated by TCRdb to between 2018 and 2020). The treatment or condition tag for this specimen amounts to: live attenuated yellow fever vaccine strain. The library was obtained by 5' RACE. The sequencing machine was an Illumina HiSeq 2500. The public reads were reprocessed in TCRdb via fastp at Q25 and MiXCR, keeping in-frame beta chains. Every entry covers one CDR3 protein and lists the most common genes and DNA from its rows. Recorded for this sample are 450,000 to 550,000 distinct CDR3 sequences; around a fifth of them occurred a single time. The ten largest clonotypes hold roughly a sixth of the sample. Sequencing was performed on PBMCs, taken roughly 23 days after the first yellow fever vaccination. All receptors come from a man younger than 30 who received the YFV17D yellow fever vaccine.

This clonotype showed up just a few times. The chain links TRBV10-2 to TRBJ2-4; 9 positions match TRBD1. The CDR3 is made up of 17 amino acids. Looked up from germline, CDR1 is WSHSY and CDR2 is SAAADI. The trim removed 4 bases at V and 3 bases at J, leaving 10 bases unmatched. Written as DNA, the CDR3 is TGCGCCAGCAGTGGGCTGGGGACAGGGAAGGTCAAAAACATTCAGTACTTC. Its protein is CASSGLGTGKVKNIQYF.

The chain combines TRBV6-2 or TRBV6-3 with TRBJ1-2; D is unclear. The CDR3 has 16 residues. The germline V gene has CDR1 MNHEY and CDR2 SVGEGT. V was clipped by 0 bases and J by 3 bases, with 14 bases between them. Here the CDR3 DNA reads TGTGCCAGCAGTTACTCGAGTAGTCGGAATGACTATGGCTACACCTTC. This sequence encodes CASSYSSSRNDYGYTF.

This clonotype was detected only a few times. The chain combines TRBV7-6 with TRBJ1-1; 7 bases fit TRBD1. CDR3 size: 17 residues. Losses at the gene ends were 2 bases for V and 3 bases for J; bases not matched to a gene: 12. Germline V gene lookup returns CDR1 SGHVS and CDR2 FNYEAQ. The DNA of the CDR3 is TGTGCCAGCAGCTTACCCGAGCAGGGGGATGGGGACACTGAAGCTTTCTTT. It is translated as CASSLPEQGDGDTEAFF. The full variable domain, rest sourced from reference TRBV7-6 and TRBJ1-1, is GAGVSQSPRYKVTKRGQDVALRCDPISGHVSLYWYRQALGQGPEFLTYFNYEAQQDKSGLPNDRFSAERPEGSISTLTIQRTEQRDSAMYRCASSLPEQGDGDTEAFFGQGTRLTVV.

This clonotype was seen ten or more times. The CDR3 region is CASSIGTGGSGELFF. The DNA for the CDR3 is TGTGCCAGTAGTATTGGGACAGGAGGGTCCGGGGAGCTGTTTTTT. The chain is built from TRBV19 and TRBJ2-2, with 8 bases that match TRBD1. CDR3 length: 15 amino acids. CDR1 LNHDA and CDR2 SQIVND come from the germline V gene (reference sequence). V dropped 3 bases and J dropped 6; count of bases not matched to a gene: 6.

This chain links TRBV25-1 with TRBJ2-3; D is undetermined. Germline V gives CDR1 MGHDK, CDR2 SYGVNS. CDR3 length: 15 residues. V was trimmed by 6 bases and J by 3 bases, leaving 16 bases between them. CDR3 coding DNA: TGTGCCAGCAGCGAGGCCGGCTTGATGACAGATACGCAGTATTTT. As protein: CASSEAGLMTDTQYF.

CDR3 in amino acids: CATSDWRDSTQYF. CDR3 in DNA: TGTGCCACCAGTGATTGGAGGGACAGTACGCAGTATTTT. This chain connects TRBV24-1 to TRBJ2-3; possible D gene TRBD1, 7 bases. Germline lookup yields CDR1 KGHDR and CDR2 SFDVKD. CDR3 length equals 13 residues. Trimming took 2 bases from V and 8 from J, leaving 10 bases between them.

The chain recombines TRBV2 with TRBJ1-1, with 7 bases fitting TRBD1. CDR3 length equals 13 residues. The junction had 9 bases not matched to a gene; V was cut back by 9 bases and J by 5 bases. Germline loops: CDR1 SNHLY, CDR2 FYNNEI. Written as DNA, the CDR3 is TGTGCCAGTACAGGGGCTCCGGGGACTGAAGCTTTCTTT. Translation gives CASTGAPGTEAFF. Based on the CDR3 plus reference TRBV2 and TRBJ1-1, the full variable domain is EPEVTQTPSHQVTQMGQEVILRCVPISNHLYFYWYRQILGQKVEFLVSFYNNEISEKSEIFDDQFSVERPDGSNFTLKIRSTKLEDSAMYFCASTGAPGTEAFFGQGTRLTVV.

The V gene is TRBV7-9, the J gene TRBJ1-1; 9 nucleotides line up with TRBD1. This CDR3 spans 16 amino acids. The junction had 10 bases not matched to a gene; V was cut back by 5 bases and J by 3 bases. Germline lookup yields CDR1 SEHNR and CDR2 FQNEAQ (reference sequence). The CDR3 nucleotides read TGTGCCAGCAGCCCCACCATGGGACAGGGTGACACTGAAGCTTTCTTT. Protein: CASSPTMGQGDTEAFF.

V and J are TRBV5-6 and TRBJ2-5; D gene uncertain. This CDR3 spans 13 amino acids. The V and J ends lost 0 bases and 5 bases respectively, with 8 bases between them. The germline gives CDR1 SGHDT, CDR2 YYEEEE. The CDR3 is CASSLVGMETQYF. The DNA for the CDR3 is TGTGCCAGCAGCTTGGTGGGCATGGAGACCCAGTACTTC.